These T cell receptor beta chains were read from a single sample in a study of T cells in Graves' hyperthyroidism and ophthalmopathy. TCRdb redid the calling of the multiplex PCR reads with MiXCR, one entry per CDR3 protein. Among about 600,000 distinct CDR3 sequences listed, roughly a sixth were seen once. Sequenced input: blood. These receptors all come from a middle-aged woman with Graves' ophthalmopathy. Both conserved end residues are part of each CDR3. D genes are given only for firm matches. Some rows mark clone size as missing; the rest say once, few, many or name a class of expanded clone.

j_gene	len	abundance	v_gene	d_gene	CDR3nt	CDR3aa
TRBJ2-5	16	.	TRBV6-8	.	TGTGCCAGCAGTTACTCCCACCGGACCGACCAAGAGACCCAGTACTTC	CASSYSHRTDQETQYF
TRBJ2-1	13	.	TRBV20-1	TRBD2	TGCAGTGCATGGCTAGCGGGAAACAATGAGCAGTTCTTC	CSAWLAGNNEQFF
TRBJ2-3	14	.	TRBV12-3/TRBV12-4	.	TGTGCCAGCAGTTTACCCCCGAACACAGATACGCAGTATTTT	CASSLPPNTDTQYF
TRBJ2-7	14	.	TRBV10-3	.	TGTGCCATCAGTGATGGGCAAATTCCCTACGAGCAGTACTTC	CAISDGQIPYEQYF
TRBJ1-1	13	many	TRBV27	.	TGTGCCAGCAGTTGGCAAGGGGAAACTGAAGCTTTCTTT	CASSWQGETEAFF
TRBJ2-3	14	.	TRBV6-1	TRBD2	TGTGCCAGCAGTCGACGACTAGCGGCAGATACGCAGTATTTT	CASSRRLAADTQYF
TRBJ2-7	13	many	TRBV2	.	TGTGCCACCATCGCGGGGAGCTCCTACGAGCAGTACTTC	CATIAGSSYEQYF
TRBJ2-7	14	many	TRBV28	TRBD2	TGTGCCAGCAAGACTAGCGGGAGGGCCAGAGAGCAGTACTTC	CASKTSGRAREQYF
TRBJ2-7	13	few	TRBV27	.	TGTGCCAGCAGTTTAGGTTCCTCCTGCGAGCAGTACTTC	CASSLGSSCEQYF
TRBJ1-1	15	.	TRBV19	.	TGTGCCAGTAGTAGCGCAGGGGATGTGAACACTGAAGCTTTCTTT	CASSSAGDVNTEAFF
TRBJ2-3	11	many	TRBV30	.	TGTGCCTGGAGTGTACTAGATACGCAGTATTTT	CAWSVLDTQYF
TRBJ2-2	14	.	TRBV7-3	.	TGTGCCAGCAGCCCCGGGAGCGGGTTCGGGGAGCTGTTTTTT	CASSPGSGFGELFF
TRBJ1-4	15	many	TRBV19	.	TGTGCCAGTAGTATAGATTGGCGGGAAAATGAAAAACTGTTTTTT	CASSIDWRENEKLFF
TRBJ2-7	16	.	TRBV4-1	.	TGCGCCAGCAGCGACAGCCGCCTCTTGGGGTCGCGCGAGCAGTACTTC	CASSDSRLLGSREQYF
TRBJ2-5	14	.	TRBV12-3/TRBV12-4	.	TGTGCCAGCAGAACCGGGACAAACCAAGAGACCCAGTACTTC	CASRTGTNQETQYF
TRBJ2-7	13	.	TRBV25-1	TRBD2	TGTGCCAGCAAAAAAGCGGGAGCCGAGGGGCAGTACTTC	CASKKAGAEGQYF
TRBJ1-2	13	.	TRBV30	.	TGTGCCTGGAGTGGCATCACGAACTATGGCTACACCTTC	CAWSGITNYGYTF
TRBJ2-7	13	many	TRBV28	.	TGTGCCAGCAGTTTACCAGACGCCTACGAGCAGTACTTC	CASSLPDAYEQYF
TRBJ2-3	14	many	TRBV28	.	TGTGCCAGCACCTTGGGACGAAACACGGATACGCAGTATTTT	CASTLGRNTDTQYF
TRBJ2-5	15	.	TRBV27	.	TGTGCCAGCAGTCCGACCCCCCTTCCAGGAGAGACCCAGTACTTC	CASSPTPLPGETQYF
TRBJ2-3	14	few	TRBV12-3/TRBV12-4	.	TGTGCCAGCAGTTTGACGGGGGCCCCAGATACGCAGTATTTT	CASSLTGAPDTQYF
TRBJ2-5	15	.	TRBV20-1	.	TGCAGTGCTAGAGATCCCCAGGGAGCCGCAGAGACCCAGTACTTC	CSARDPQGAAETQYF
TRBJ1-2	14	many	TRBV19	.	TGTGCCAGTAGTATGAGGGCGCCGAGCTATGGCTACACCTTC	CASSMRAPSYGYTF
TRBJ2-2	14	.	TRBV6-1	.	TGTGCCAGCAAAAAAGGGGGGGACACCGGGGAGCTGTTTTTT	CASKKGGDTGELFF
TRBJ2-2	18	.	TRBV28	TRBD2	TGTGCCAGCAGCTGGGGACTAGCGGGCCCCAGGGACACCGGGGAGCTGTTTTTT	CASSWGLAGPRDTGELFF
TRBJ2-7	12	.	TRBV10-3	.	TGTGCCATCAGCCGGGAGTCCTACGAGCAGTACTTC	CAISRESYEQYF
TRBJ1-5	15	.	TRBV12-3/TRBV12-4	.	TGTGCCAGCAGTTTTGAAGCAGGGGGCAATCAGCCCCAGCATTTT	CASSFEAGGNQPQHF
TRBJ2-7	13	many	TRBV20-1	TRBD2	TGCAGTGCCGCGGGGGGTAACTCCTACGAGCAGTACTTC	CSAAGGNSYEQYF
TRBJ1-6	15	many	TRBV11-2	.	TGTGCCAGCAGCTTGAGGGCAGCCTATAATTCACCCCTCCACTTT	CASSLRAAYNSPLHF
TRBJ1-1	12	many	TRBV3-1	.	TGTGCCAGCAGCCAATCGGGACAAGAAGCTTTCTTT	CASSQSGQEAFF
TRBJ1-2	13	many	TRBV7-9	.	TGTGCCACTGGTGCCGGGAGGGGATATGGCTACACCTTC	CATGAGRGYGYTF
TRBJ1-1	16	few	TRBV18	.	TGTGCCAGCTCACCATTCGCTCAGGGAATGAACACTGAAGCTTTCTTT	CASSPFAQGMNTEAFF
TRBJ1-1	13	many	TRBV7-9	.	TGTGCCAGCAGGTCTACAGGAAACACTGAAGCTTTCTTT	CASRSTGNTEAFF
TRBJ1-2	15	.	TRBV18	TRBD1	TGTGCCAGCTCACCAAGGGGTTTCGGGACAGATGGCTACACCTTC	CASSPRGFGTDGYTF
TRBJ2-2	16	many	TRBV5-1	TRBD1	TGCGCCAGCAGTTATCGGACAGGGACGAACACCGGGGAGCTGTTTTTT	CASSYRTGTNTGELFF
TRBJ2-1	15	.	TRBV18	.	TGTGCCAGCTCACCACAGTCTTCACTAGAAAATGAGCAGTTCTTC	CASSPQSSLENEQFF
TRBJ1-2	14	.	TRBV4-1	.	TGCGCCACCACCTGGGCACAGGGAAACTATGGCTACACCTTC	CATTWAQGNYGYTF
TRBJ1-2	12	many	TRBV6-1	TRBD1	TGTGCCAAAGGGACAGGGGGTGATGGCTACACCTTC	CAKGTGGDGYTF
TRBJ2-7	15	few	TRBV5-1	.	TGCGCCAGCAGCTTGTCGGACAGCCGATCTTACGAGCAGTACTTC	CASSLSDSRSYEQYF
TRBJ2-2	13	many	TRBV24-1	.	TGTGCCACCAGTGATCCCTTTAACGGGGAGCTGTTTTTT	CATSDPFNGELFF
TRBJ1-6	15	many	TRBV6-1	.	TGTGCCAGCAGTGAACTGCGGGTTGATAATTCACCCCTCCACTTT	CASSELRVDNSPLHF
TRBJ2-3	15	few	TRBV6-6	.	TGTGCCAGCAGTTACTCGCGGGGGCGCACAGATACGCAGTATTTT	CASSYSRGRTDTQYF